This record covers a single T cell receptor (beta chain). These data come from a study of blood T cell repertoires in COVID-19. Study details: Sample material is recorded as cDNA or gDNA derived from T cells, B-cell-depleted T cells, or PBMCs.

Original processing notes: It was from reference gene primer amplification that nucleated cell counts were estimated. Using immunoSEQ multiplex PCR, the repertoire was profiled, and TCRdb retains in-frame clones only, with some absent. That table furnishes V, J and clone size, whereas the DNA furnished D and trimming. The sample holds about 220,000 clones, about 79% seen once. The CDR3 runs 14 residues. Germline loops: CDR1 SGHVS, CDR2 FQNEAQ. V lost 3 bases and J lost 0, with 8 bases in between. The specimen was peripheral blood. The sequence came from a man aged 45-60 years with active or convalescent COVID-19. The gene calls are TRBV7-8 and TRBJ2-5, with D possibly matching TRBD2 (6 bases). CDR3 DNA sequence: TGTGCCAGCAGCTTTAGGGAGGACCAAGAGACCCAGTACTTC. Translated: CASSFREDQETQYF.